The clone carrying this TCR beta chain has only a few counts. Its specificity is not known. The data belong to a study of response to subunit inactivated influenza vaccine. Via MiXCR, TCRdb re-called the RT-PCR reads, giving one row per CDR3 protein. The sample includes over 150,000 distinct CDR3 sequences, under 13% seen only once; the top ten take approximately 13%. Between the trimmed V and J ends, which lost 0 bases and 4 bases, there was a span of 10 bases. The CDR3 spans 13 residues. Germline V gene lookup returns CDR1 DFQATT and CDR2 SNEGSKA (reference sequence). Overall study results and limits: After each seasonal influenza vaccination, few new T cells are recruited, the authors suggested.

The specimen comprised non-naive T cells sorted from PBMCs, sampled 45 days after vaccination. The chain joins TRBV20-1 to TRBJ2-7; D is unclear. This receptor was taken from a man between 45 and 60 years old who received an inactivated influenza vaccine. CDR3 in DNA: TGCAGTGCTAGAGAACAAATACAGTACGAGCAGTACTTC. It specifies CSAREQIQYEQYF.